These 8 T cell receptor beta chains were all obtained from the same sample, sequenced in a study of shared clonotypes between healthy human individuals. Terminally differentiated effector memory CD45RA+ cells were excluded by CCR7 positive selection of CD45RO-negative cells. The repertoire was sequenced with immunoSEQ multiplex PCR; TCRdb's copy has only in-frame clones and lacks some. Among over 2 million clones, about 95% were seen once, and the ten largest hold 0.85% to 1.3%. What was sequenced was naive CD8+ T cells sorted from blood. The receptor set was obtained from a man aged 18-30 years in good health.

The V gene is TRBV11-2, the J gene TRBJ2-2; 7 bases are a match to TRBD2. The V segment lost 5 bases and the J segment 2 bases; nucleotides outside the gene matches: 5. CDR1 is SGHAT and CDR2 is FQNNGV in the germline V gene. This CDR3 comprises 15 residues. For the CDR3, the DNA is TGTGCCAGCAGCCATCTAGCGGTAAACACCGGGGAGCTGTTTTTT. Protein sequence: CASSHLAVNTGELFF.

This clone has just one count. The V call is TRBV27, the J call TRBJ2-1; TRBD2 is a possible D gene (6 bases). Trimming took 1 base from V and 4 from J, leaving 14 bases between them. CDR1 is MNHEY and CDR2 is SMNVEV in the germline V gene (reference sequence). CDR3 length: 16 residues. CDR3 DNA sequence: TGTGCCAGCAGTTTATTAACGGGAGTTGGGTACAATGAGCAGTTCTTC. Its protein is CASSLLTGVGYNEQFF.

This rearrangement joins TRBV4-1 to TRBJ2-7; 12 nucleotides agree with TRBD1. The length of the CDR3 is 15 residues. V was pared by 4 bases and J by 4 bases, with 5 bases of the junction left unmatched. CDR1 is MGHRA and CDR2 is YSYEKL in the germline V gene. CDR3: CASSPGTGGDYEQYF. CDR3 coding DNA: TGCGCCAGCAGCCCGGGGACAGGGGGCGATTACGAGCAGTACTTC.

The CDR3 sequence: CASAPAGVSGEKLFF. The CDR3 DNA follows: TGTGCCAGCGCCCCGGCGGGTGTTAGTGGGGAAAAACTGTTTTTT. The chain couples TRBV27 to TRBJ1-4; D unresolved. The V end lost 8 bases, the J end lost 8 bases, and 21 bases lay between the germline ends. Germline loops: CDR1 MNHEY, CDR2 SMNVEV (reference sequence). The CDR3 is 15 residues long.

The V and J genes are TRBV6-6 and TRBJ1-5; possibly TRBD1 for D (5 bases). Germline CDR1 MNHNY, CDR2 SVGAGI (reference sequence). Between the trimmed V and J ends, which lost 8 bases and 7 bases, there was a span of 15 bases. CDR3 length: 13 residues. This chain's CDR3 is CASAIGVGQPQHF. CDR3 DNA: TGTGCCAGCGCGATAGGGGTCGGCCAGCCCCAGCATTTT.

The rearrangement uses TRBV9 and TRBJ2-1; 7 positions match TRBD1. The CDR3 totals 13 residues. Per the germline V gene, CDR1 is SGDLS and CDR2 is YYNGEE. Unmatched junction bases numbered 9, after V lost 7 bases and J lost 8 bases. CDR3 sequence (DNA): TGTGCCAGCGGCCGGGACAGCATCGATGAGCAGTTCTTC. Its translation: CASGRDSIDEQFF.

The rearrangement uses TRBV28 and TRBJ2-7; D is possibly TRBD1 (6 bases). The germline gives CDR1 MDHEN, CDR2 SYDVKM. V was clipped by 3 bases and J by 5 bases, with 14 bases between them. The CDR3 loop spans 14 amino acids. The CDR3 sequence: CASSFRLRGHEQYF. The CDR3, as DNA: TGTGCCAGCAGTTTCCGGCTCAGGGGCCACGAGCAGTACTTC.

The chain is built from TRBV6-5 and TRBJ1-1; 8 nucleotides agree with TRBD1. V gave up 6 bases and J gave up 1 base; unmatched junction bases: 4. Germline V gene sequence: CDR1 MNHEY, CDR2 SVGAGI. The CDR3 spans 14 residues. CDR3 sequence: CASSHRGENTEAFF. CDR3 bases: TGTGCCAGCAGCCACAGGGGGGAGAACACTGAAGCTTTCTTT.